In its sample, the clone carrying this T cell receptor beta chain was seen many times. TCRdb recomputed calls from the 5' RACE reads with MiXCR, one row per CDR3 protein. The table shows 40,000 or so distinct CDR3 sequences, with about 4.8% occurring only once. Trimming at V came to 6 bases and at J to 6 bases, leaving 7 bases not matched to a gene. The CDR3 is 12 amino acids. Germline V lookup: CDR1 DFQATT, CDR2 SNEGSKA (reference sequence). This specimen comes from a study of neurological immune-mediated disorders. The sorted libraries took 1 million CD4+ or CD8+ T cells. The clonotype originates from a man between 18 and 29 years old in good health. The rearrangement joins TRBV20-1 to TRBJ1-1; 7 nucleotides line up with TRBD1. The sample was CD4+ T cells from blood. The CDR3 DNA follows: TGCAGTGCGGGGGACAGTAACGCTGAAGCTTTCTTT. This encodes CSAGDSNAEAFF.